This TCR beta chain comes out of a study of blood T cell repertoires in COVID-19. Study overall: Acute-phase and convalescent COVID-19 samples originated in the United States, Italy and Spain. PBMCs, B-cell-depleted T cells, or T cells were the source of the cDNA or gDNA that made up the material.

Clones were sequenced by immunoSEQ multiplex PCR, and TCRdb holds only the in-frame ones, with some missing. The sample includes 88,000 or so clones, about four fifths of them seen just once. V was shortened by 5 bases and J by 4 bases, with 10 bases between the two germline ends. The CDR3 runs 13 residues. Germline assignment: CDR1 SNHLY and CDR2 FYNNEI. The rearrangement joins TRBV2 to TRBJ2-3; D unresolved. The material sequenced was peripheral blood. The sequence was obtained from a human donor in a cohort sampled during active COVID-19. The DNA for the CDR3 is TGTGCCAGCAGTCCTTTTACTCCAGATACGCAGTATTTT. This gives the protein CASSPFTPDTQYF.